Shown below are 5 T cell receptor beta chains from a single sample sequenced in a study of T cell responses to AZD1222 COVID-19 vaccine. TCRdb's table, derived via immunoSEQ multiplex PCR, lists solely in-frame clones and lacks some. The sample lists under 200,000 clones, around 94% occurring once. Sequencing was performed on peripheral blood, taken on day 0 of AZD1222 vaccination. The origin of the receptors is an adult in good health.

This clone appeared once. This chain links TRBV5-1 with TRBJ2-7, with 11 bases lining up with TRBD2. The CDR3 loop spans 16 amino acids. From germline, CDR1 is SGHRS and CDR2 YFSETQ. With V trimmed by 0 bases and J by 6 bases, 8 bases remained unmatched. The CDR3 DNA is TGCGCCAGCAGCTTGGTGGTTAGCGGGAGGGCCGGCGAGCAGTACTTC. It is translated as CASSLVVSGRAGEQYF.

The V and J genes are TRBV19 and TRBJ1-5; tentatively, D is TRBD1 (5 bases). The CDR3 extends over 13 amino acids. Germline values: CDR1 LNHDA, CDR2 SQIVND (reference sequence). V was clipped by 8 bases and J by 5 bases, with 13 bases between them. The DNA for the CDR3 is TGTGCCAGTCACCGGGACCGAGATCAGCCCCAGCATTTT. This gives the protein CASHRDRDQPQHF.

The chain joins TRBV19 to TRBJ1-1; D is unresolved. V dropped 5 bases and J dropped 7 bases, with 23 bases sitting between them. This CDR3 region has 16 residues. The germline V gene encodes CDR1 LNHDA and CDR2 SQIVND (reference sequence). The CDR3: CASSPPIAGRAGEAFF. For the CDR3, the DNA is TGTGCCAGTAGTCCCCCGATTGCTGGCCGAGCGGGTGAAGCTTTCTTT.

This chain uses TRBV4-2 with TRBJ2-4; 7 bases agree with TRBD2. V was clipped by 1 base and J by 9 bases; unmatched bases: 6. The CDR3 spans 14 residues. CDR1 LGHNA and CDR2 YNFKEQ come from the germline V gene. The CDR3 spells CASSQALGGSIQYF. The CDR3 DNA reads TGTGCCAGCAGCCAAGCCCTGGGGGGGTCCATTCAGTACTTC.

V is TRBV19 and J is TRBJ1-2; D is ambiguous. V was shortened by 2 bases and J by 3 bases, with 7 bases between the two germline ends. This CDR3 contains 13 residues. Germline values: CDR1 LNHDA, CDR2 SQIVND (reference sequence). The CDR3 nucleotides are TGTGCCAGTAGTATAAGGCTGGACTATGGCTACACCTTC. Its protein is CASSIRLDYGYTF.